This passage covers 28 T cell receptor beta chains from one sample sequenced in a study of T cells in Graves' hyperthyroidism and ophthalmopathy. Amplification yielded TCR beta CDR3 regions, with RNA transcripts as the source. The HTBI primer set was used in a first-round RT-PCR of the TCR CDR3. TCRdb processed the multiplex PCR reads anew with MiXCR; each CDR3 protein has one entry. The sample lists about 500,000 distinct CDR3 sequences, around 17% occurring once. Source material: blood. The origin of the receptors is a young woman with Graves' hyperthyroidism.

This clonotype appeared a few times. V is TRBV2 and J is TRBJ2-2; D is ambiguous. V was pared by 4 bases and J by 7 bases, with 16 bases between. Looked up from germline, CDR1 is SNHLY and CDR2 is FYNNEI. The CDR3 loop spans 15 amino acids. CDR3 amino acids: CASSGSLQKVGELFF. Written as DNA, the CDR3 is TGTGCCAGCAGTGGATCGCTCCAGAAGGTCGGGGAGCTGTTTTTT.

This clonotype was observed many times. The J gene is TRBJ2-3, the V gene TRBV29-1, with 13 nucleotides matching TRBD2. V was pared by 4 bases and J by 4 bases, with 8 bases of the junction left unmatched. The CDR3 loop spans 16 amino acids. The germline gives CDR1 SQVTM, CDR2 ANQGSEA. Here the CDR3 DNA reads TGCAGCGTTGGGGCCCCGACTAGCGGGAGGTCAGATACGCAGTATTTT. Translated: CSVGAPTSGRSDTQYF.

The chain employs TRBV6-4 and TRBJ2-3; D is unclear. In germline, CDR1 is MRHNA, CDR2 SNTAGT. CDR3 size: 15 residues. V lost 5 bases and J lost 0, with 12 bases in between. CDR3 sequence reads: CASSPTYASTDTQYF. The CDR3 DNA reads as TGTGCCAGCAGTCCGACATACGCTAGCACAGATACGCAGTATTTT.

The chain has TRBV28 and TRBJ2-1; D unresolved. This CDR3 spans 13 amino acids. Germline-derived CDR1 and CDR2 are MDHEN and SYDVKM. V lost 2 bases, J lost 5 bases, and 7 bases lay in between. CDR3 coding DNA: TGTGCCAGCAGTTTACCGGGTAACAATGAGCAGTTCTTC. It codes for CASSLPGNNEQFF.

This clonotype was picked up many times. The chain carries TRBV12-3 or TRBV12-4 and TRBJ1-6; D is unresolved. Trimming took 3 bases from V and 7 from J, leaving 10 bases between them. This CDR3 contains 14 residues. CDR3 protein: CASSFGLTNSPLHF. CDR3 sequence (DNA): TGTGCCAGCAGTTTCGGGCTGACGAATTCACCCCTCCACTTT.

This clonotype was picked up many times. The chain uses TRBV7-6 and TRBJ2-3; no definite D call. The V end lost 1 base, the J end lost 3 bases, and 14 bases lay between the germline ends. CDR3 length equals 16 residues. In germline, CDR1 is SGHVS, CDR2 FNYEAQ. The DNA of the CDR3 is TGTGCCAGCAGCTTAGACTTTACTCTGGGTACAGATACGCAGTATTTT. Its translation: CASSLDFTLGTDTQYF.

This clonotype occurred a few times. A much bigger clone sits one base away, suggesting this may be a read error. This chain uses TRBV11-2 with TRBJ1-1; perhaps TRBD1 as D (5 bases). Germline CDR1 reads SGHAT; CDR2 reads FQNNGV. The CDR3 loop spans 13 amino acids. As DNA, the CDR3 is TGTGCCAGCAACTTAGAATCTGGGGGAGAAGCTTTCTTT. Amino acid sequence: CASNLESGGEAFF.

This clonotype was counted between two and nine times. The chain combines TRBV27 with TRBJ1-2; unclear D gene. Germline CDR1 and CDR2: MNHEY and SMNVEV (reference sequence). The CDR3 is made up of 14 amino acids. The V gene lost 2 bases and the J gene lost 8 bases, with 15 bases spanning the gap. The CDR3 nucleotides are TGTGCCAGCAGTTTAAACGCCCACCGAGAAGGCTACACCTTC. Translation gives CASSLNAHREGYTF.

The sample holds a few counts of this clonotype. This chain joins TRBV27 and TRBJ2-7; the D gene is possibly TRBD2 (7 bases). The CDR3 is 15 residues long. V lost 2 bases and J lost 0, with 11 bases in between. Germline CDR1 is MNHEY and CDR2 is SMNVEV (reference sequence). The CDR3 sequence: CASSLEGDYSYEQYF. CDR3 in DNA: TGTGCCAGCAGTTTAGAGGGGGACTACTCCTACGAGCAGTACTTC.

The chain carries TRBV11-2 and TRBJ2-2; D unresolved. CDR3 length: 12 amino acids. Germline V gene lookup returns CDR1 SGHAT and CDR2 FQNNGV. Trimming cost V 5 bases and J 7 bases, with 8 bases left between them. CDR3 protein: CASSQPIGELFF. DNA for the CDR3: TGTGCCAGCAGCCAACCCATCGGGGAGCTGTTTTTT.

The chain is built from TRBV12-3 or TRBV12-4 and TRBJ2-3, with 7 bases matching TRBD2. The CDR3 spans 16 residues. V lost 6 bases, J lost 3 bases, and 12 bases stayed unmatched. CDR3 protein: CASSLRLAQGTDTQYF. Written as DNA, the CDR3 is TGTGCCAGCAGCCTGAGACTAGCCCAAGGGACAGATACGCAGTATTTT.

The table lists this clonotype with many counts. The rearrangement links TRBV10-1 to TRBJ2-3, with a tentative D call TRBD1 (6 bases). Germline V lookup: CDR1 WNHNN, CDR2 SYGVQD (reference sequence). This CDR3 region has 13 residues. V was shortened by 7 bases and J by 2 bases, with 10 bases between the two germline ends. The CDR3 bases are TGCGCCAGCAACAGGGAATCCACAGATACGCAGTATTTT. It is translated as CASNRESTDTQYF.

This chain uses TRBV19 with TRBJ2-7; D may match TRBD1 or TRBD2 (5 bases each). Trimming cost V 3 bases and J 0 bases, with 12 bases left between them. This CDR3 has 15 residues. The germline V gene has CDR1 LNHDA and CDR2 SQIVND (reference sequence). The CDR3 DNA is TGTGCCAGTAGTATGCAAGGGGAGAGCTCCTACGAGCAGTACTTC. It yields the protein CASSMQGESSYEQYF.

CDR3 DNA sequence: TGTGCCACCAGCAGCGCCCTTCCCGGGGGACCCCCGCAAAACATTCAGTACTTC. This codes for CATSSALPGGPPQNIQYF. This chain connects TRBV15 to TRBJ2-4, with D possibly TRBD2 on 6 matching bases. V was shortened by 3 bases and J by 5 bases, with 23 bases between the two germline ends. The germline gives CDR1 LNHNV, CDR2 YYDKDF (reference sequence). The CDR3 totals 18 residues.

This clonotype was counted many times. CDR3 nucleotides: TGTGCCAGCAGCCAAGGAGGGATCCACGAGCAGTACTTC. Translated: CASSQGGIHEQYF. The chain employs TRBV3-1 and TRBJ2-7, with D possibly being TRBD2 (5 bases). V was shortened by 1 base and J by 5 bases, with 9 bases between the two germline ends. Germline assignment: CDR1 LGHDT and CDR2 YNNKEL (reference sequence). The CDR3 loop spans 13 amino acids.

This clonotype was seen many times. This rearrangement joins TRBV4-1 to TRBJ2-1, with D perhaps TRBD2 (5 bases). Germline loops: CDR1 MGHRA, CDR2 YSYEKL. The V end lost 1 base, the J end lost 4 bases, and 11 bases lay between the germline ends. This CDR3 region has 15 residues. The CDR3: CASSQASGNYNEQFF. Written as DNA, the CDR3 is TGCGCCAGCAGCCAAGCCAGCGGAAATTACAATGAGCAGTTCTTC.

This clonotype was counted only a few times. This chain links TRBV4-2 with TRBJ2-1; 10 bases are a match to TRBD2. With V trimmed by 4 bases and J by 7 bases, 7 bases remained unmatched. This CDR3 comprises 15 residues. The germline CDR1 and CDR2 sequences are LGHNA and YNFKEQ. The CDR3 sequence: CASSLLAGARNEQFF. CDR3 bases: TGTGCCAGCAGCCTCCTAGCGGGAGCAAGGAATGAGCAGTTCTTC.

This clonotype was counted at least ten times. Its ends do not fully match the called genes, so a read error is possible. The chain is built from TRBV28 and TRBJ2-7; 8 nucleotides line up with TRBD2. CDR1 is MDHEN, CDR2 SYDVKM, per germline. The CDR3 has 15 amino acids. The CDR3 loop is CASSLTGTRNYGQYF. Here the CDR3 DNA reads TGTGCCAGCAGCCTCACCGGGACTAGGAACTACGGGCAGTACTTC.

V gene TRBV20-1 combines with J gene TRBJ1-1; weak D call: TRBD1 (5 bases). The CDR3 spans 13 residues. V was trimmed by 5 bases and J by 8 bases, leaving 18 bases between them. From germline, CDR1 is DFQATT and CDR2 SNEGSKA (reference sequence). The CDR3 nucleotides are TGCAGTGCTGCGGGAAGGGCAGGGCCAGAAGCTTTCTTT. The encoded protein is CSAAGRAGPEAFF.

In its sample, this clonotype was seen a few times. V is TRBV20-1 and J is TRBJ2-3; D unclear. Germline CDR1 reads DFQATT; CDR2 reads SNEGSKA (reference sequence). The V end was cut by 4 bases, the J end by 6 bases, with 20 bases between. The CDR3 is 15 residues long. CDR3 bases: TGCAGTGCTACACCGGGTTACCAATTTTTCGATACGCAGTATTTT. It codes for CSATPGYQFFDTQYF.

CDR3 sequence reads: CASSQLAGTILTGELFF. The CDR3 DNA follows: TGTGCCAGCAGTCAGCTAGCGGGTACTATACTCACCGGGGAGCTGTTTTTT. The V and J genes are TRBV6-2 or TRBV6-3 and TRBJ2-2; 8 positions match TRBD2. CDR1 is MNHEY and CDR2 is SVGEGT in the germline V gene. Unmatched junction bases numbered 12, after V lost 5 bases and J lost 4 bases. The CDR3 is made up of 17 amino acids.

CDR3 bases: TGCAGTGCTAGGGGGAGGGCCGGGGATGAGCAGTTCTTC. This codes for CSARGRAGDEQFF. The chain carries TRBV20-1 and TRBJ2-1, with TRBD2 matching over 7 bases. The CDR3 totals 13 residues. The V and J ends lost 3 bases and 8 bases, in that order; junction bases with no gene match: 7. Germline lookup yields CDR1 DFQATT and CDR2 SNEGSKA (reference sequence).

CDR3 nucleotides: TGTGCCAGCACTCAAAGGGGTGAGACCCAGTACTTC. Protein sequence: CASTQRGETQYF. The genes are TRBV12-3 or TRBV12-4 and TRBJ2-5, with TRBD1 as a possible D gene (5 bases). The CDR3 covers 12 residues. V lost 7 bases to trimming and J lost 5 bases, with 11 bases between them.

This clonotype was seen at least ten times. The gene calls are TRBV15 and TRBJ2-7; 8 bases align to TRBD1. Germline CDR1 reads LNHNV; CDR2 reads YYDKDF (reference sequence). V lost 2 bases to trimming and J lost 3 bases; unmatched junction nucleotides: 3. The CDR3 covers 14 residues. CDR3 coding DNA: TGTGCCACCAGCAGATCTACAGGGGGCTACGAGCAGTACTTC. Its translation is CATSRSTGGYEQYF. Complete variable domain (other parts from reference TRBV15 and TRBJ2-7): DAMVIQNPRYQVTQFGKPVTLSCSQTLNHNVMYWYQQKSSQAPKLLFHYYDKDFNNEADTPDNFQSRRPNTSFCFLDIRSPGLGDTAMYLCATSRSTGGYEQYFGPGTRLTVT.

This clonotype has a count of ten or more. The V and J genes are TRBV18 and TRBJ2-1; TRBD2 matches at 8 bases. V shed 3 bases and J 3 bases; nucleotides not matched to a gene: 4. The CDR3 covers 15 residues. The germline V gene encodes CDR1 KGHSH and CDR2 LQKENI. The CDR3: CASSPTLAVYNEQFF. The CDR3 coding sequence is TGTGCCAGCTCACCTACACTAGCGGTCTACAATGAGCAGTTCTTC.

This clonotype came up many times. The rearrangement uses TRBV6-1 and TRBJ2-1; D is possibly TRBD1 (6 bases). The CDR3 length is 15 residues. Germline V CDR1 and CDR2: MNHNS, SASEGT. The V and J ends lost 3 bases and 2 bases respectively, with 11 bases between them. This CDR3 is CASSETAGAYNEQFF. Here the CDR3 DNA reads TGTGCCAGCAGTGAGACGGCAGGGGCCTACAATGAGCAGTTCTTC.

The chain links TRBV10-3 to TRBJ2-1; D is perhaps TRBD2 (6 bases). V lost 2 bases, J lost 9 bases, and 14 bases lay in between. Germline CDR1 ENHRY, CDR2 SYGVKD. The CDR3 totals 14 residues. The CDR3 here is CAISERELILEQFF. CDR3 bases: TGTGCCATCAGTGAGCGGGAGCTAATACTTGAGCAGTTCTTC.

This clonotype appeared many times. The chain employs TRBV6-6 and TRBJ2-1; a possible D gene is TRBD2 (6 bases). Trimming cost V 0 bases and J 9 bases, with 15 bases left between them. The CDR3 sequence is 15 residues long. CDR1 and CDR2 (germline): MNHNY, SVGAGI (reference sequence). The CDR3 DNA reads TGTGCCAGCAGTTACTCGGCGGGACTCCTACGTGAGCAGTTCTTC. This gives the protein CASSYSAGLLREQFF.